This T cell receptor (beta chain) originates from a study of T cells in Graves' hyperthyroidism and ophthalmopathy. Study outcomes and limitations: Ophthalmopathy cases were set apart from stable hyperthyroidism by a 13 V-J model.

This clonotype has a count of ten or more. Antigen unknown. Absent ophthalmopathy progression within 18 months defined stable Graves' hyperthyroidism. There were TCR beta CDR3 regions amplified from RNA transcripts. Using the HTBI primer set, a first-round RT-PCR was run on the TCR CDR3. Each CDR3 protein gets one entry after TCRdb re-called the multiplex PCR reads with MiXCR. This sample has approximately 480,000 distinct CDR3 sequences; around 20% occur once, and the top ten carry about 25%. This TCR came from a man between 18 and 29 years old with Graves' hyperthyroidism. The sequencing sample was made of blood.

CDR3 protein: CASMGPGRDSGNTIYF. DNA of the CDR3: TGTGCCAGCATGGGGCCAGGACGAGACTCTGGAAACACCATATATTTT. The chain combines TRBV6-1 with TRBJ1-3, with a tentative D call TRBD1 (5 bases). The CDR3 is made up of 16 amino acids. V was cut by 7 bases and J by 0 bases, with 16 bases left in between. Germline values: CDR1 MNHNS, CDR2 SASEGT.